The 27 T cell receptor beta chains in this list originate from one sample, sequenced in a study of memory CD4+ T cells and cytomegalovirus serostatus (dated 2019 in TCRdb). The library was built by means of the immunoSEQ multiplex PCR assay. TCRdb carries this immuneACCESS record with in-frame sequences only. Its versions omit some clonotypes, under half of them owing to an unresolved V gene in the studies checked, with the rest unexplained. The sample table records around 50,000 clones; around 80% of these occur just once. 1.1% of the sample is taken by the ten largest. A FACSAria II was used to sort memory CD4+ T cells, defined as single viable CD3+CD4+CD8-CD45RO+ cells. Sequenced: memory CD4+ T cells from blood. These receptors came from an adult in good health and CMV-seronegative.

This chain joins TRBV4-2 and TRBJ2-3, with a weak D call TRBD2 (5 bases). CDR3 length: 16 amino acids. Germline assignment: CDR1 LGHNA and CDR2 YNFKEQ. The germline V and J ends were trimmed by 1 base and 0 bases, with 11 bases remaining between them. This CDR3 is CASSQGGAESTDTQYF. DNA of the CDR3: TGTGCCAGCAGCCAAGGAGGAGCGGAGAGCACAGATACGCAGTATTTT.

This chain uses TRBV9 with TRBJ2-2; no definite D call. Between the trimmed V and J ends, which lost 0 bases and 7 bases, there was a span of 13 bases. CDR3 length: 15 amino acids. CDR1 is SGDLS, CDR2 YYNGEE, per germline. The CDR3 DNA sequence: TGTGCCAGCAGCGTAGGGGGAATGGCCGTCGGGGAGCTGTTTTTT. Its translation: CASSVGGMAVGELFF.

The genes are TRBV18 and TRBJ2-4, with TRBD2 matching over 7 bases. J lost 0 bases, V lost 6 bases, and 11 bases had no gene match. CDR1 is KGHSH and CDR2 is LQKENI in the germline V gene. CDR3 size: 17 residues. CDR3 DNA: TGTGCCAGCTCCGTTACTAGCGTAGGCCTAGCCAAAAACATTCAGTACTTC. Translating gives CASSVTSVGLAKNIQYF.

The chain recombines TRBV18 with TRBJ2-4, with a possible D match to TRBD2 (6 bases). The germline V gene has CDR1 KGHSH and CDR2 LQKENI. V lost 0 bases and J 15 bases, leaving 15 bases between the germline ends. This CDR3 is built from 13 residues. Here the CDR3 reads CASSPPGLDLRYF. CDR3 nucleotides: TGTGCCAGCTCACCACCGGGACTGGATCTCAGGTACTTC.

The chain employs TRBV11-3 and TRBJ2-1, with 9 bases aligning to TRBD1. The V gene end was trimmed by 5 bases and the J gene end by 9 bases; junction bases not matched to a gene: 11. Germline assignment: CDR1 SGHNT and CDR2 YENEEA. The CDR3 loop spans 15 amino acids. In DNA form, the CDR3 reads TGTGCCAGCAGCGTCGGACAGGGGTCCTACTTTGAGCAGTTCTTC. Its translation is CASSVGQGSYFEQFF.

This clone was found a few times. The chain uses TRBV18 and TRBJ1-2; TRBD1 aligns across 10 bases. The CDR3 length is 15 residues. V lost 3 bases to trimming and J lost 7 bases; unmatched junction nucleotides: 8. From germline, CDR1 is KGHSH and CDR2 LQKENI. CDR3 sequence: CASSPPGQGIGGYTF. The CDR3 DNA follows: TGTGCCAGCTCACCTCCGGGACAGGGGATTGGTGGCTACACCTTC.

The chain combines TRBV19 with TRBJ2-6, with unresolved D. CDR1 and CDR2 (germline): LNHDA, SQIVND (reference sequence). There are 15 residues in the CDR3. Trimming cost V 5 bases and J 0 bases, with 8 bases left between them. The CDR3 sequence: CASSEYGSGANVLTF. Written as DNA, the CDR3 is TGTGCCAGTAGTGAGTACGGCTCTGGGGCCAACGTCCTGACTTTC.

This clone was observed once. The V call is TRBV5-6, the J call TRBJ1-2; 8 bases are a match to TRBD1. This CDR3 comprises 14 residues. In germline, CDR1 is SGHDT, CDR2 YYEEEE. The V and J ends lost 0 bases and 4 bases, in that order; junction bases with no gene match: 2. CDR3 residues: CASSLVDRGYGYTF. Written as DNA, the CDR3 is TGTGCCAGCAGCTTGGTCGACAGGGGCTATGGCTACACCTTC.

The chain links TRBV7-9 to TRBJ2-2; D is tentatively TRBD1 or TRBD2 (6 bases each). Trimming left V 7 bases short and J 2 bases short, with 17 bases between. The CDR3 has 16 residues. Per germline, CDR1 SEHNR and CDR2 FQNEAQ (reference sequence). CDR3: CASTPQGTSNTGELFF. The CDR3 nucleotides read TGTGCCAGCACCCCCCAGGGGACTTCAAACACCGGGGAGCTGTTTTTT.

The chain carries TRBV6-5 and TRBJ2-2; perhaps TRBD2 as D (5 bases). Germline V gene lookup returns CDR1 MNHEY and CDR2 SVGAGI. CDR3 size: 15 residues. V was clipped by 2 bases and J by 1 base, with 8 bases between them. The CDR3 here is CASSYEGWNTGELFF. CDR3 nucleotide sequence: TGTGCCAGCAGTTACGAGGGTTGGAACACCGGGGAGCTGTTTTTT.

The chain is built from TRBV4-1 and TRBJ2-1; TRBD2 might be the D (7 bases). Germline loops: CDR1 MGHRA, CDR2 YSYEKL. The CDR3 spans 15 residues. Trimming shortened V by 4 bases and J by 8 bases, and 18 bases separated the two germline ends. The CDR3 protein is CASSLGGRGLDEQFF. CDR3 coding DNA: TGCGCCAGCAGCCTTGGGGGGAGGGGGTTGGATGAGCAGTTCTTC.

This chain connects TRBV5-1 to TRBJ2-7; the D gene is possibly TRBD1 (6 bases). The CDR3 runs to 15 residues. The V and J ends lost 4 bases and 3 bases respectively, with 17 bases between them. Germline loops: CDR1 SGHRS, CDR2 YFSETQ. The DNA for the CDR3 is TGCGCCAGCAGCCCCCGACAGGCTACCGTCTACGAGCAGTACTTC. Its protein is CASSPRQATVYEQYF.

This clone was seen once. The identical CDR3 is also encoded by other nucleotide sequences in the sample. V usage is TRBV18 and J usage is TRBJ2-2; D gene unclear. The CDR3 runs 12 residues. In germline, CDR1 is KGHSH, CDR2 LQKENI. The ends were cut back, 6 bases at V and 1 base at J, with 3 bases in the middle. CDR3 protein: CASSLNTGELFF. In DNA form, the CDR3 reads TGTGCCAGCTCTCTGAACACCGGGGAGCTGTTTTTT. Variable domain in full (rest from reference TRBV18 and TRBJ2-2): NAGVMQNPRHLVRRRGQEARLRCSPMKGHSHVYWYRQLPEEGLKFMVYLQKENIIDESGMPKERFSAEFPKEGPSILRIQQVVRGDSAAYFCASSLNTGELFFGEGSRLTVL.

V and J are TRBV28 and TRBJ2-3; unclear D gene. There are 11 residues in the CDR3. The germline V and J ends were trimmed by 10 bases and 4 bases, with 9 bases remaining between them. Germline V gene sequence: CDR1 MDHEN, CDR2 SYDVKM. DNA for the CDR3: TGTGCCACCGTATTATCAGATACGCAGTATTTT. Amino acids: CATVLSDTQYF.

This rearrangement joins TRBV14 to TRBJ2-7, with TRBD2 identical over 13 bases. Germline CDR1 reads SGHDN; CDR2 reads FVKESK. The CDR3 is 16 residues long. Trimming at V came to 4 bases and at J to 1 base, leaving 4 bases not matched to a gene. The CDR3 region is CASSLWTSGRSYEQYF. The DNA of the CDR3 is TGTGCCAGCAGCCTTTGGACTAGCGGGAGATCCTACGAGCAGTACTTC.

This chain uses TRBV27 with TRBJ2-5; 10 nucleotides agree with TRBD2. CDR3 size: 15 residues. V was clipped by 5 bases and J by 7 bases; unmatched bases: 10. Looked up from germline, CDR1 is MNHEY and CDR2 is SMNVEV (reference sequence). The CDR3 coding sequence is TGTGCCAGCAGTAGCGGGAGGGCGGGAGGGTCGACCCAGTACTTC. Translation gives CASSSGRAGGSTQYF.

The gene calls are TRBV7-8 and TRBJ2-5, with a possible D match to TRBD1 (5 bases). Germline V gene data show CDR1 as SGHVS and CDR2 as FQNEAQ. The CDR3 is 14 amino acids. V lost 1 base to trimming and J lost 4 bases, with 10 bases between them. This CDR3 reads CASSLGQGIETQYF. As DNA, the CDR3 is TGTGCCAGCAGCTTAGGGCAGGGAATAGAGACCCAGTACTTC.

The chain recombines TRBV11-3 with TRBJ1-1; the match to TRBD1 covers 8 bases. Germline V gene sequence: CDR1 SGHNT, CDR2 YENEEA. V shed 5 bases, J shed 0 bases, and the junction held 8 bases outside the gene matches. This CDR3 comprises 16 residues. The CDR3 DNA reads as TGTGCCAGCAGCCCCCGACAGGGGAATATGAACACTGAAGCTTTCTTT. It codes for CASSPRQGNMNTEAFF.

This sequence joins TRBV27 and TRBJ1-2, with unresolved D. This CDR3 is 14 amino acids long. The V gene lost 4 bases and the J gene lost 4 bases, with 13 bases spanning the gap. Germline lookup yields CDR1 MNHEY and CDR2 SMNVEV (reference sequence). The DNA of the CDR3 is TGTGCCAGCAGTTCGAACAGCAACGCCTATGGCTACACCTTC. Protein sequence: CASSSNSNAYGYTF.

This clone was picked up a small number of times. CDR3 loop: CASSGQGAGDYGYTF. CDR3 nucleotides: TGTGCCAGCAGTGGCCAGGGGGCGGGTGACTATGGCTACACCTTC. V gene TRBV6-5 combines with J gene TRBJ1-2, with 8 bases lining up with TRBD1. Germline V gene data show CDR1 as MNHEY and CDR2 as SVGAGI. The CDR3 extends over 15 amino acids. V gave up 5 bases and J gave up 3 bases; unmatched junction bases: 8.

A remark on this clone: The sample carries other DNA sequences with the same CDR3. The genes are TRBV30 and TRBJ1-2; D gene unclear. The V end lost 5 bases, the J end lost 1 base, and 11 bases lay between the germline ends. This CDR3 has 13 residues. The germline CDR1 and CDR2 sequences are GTSNPN and SVGIG (reference sequence). The CDR3 loop reads CAWSLGINYGYTF. DNA for the CDR3: TGTGCCTGGTCTCTGGGGATTAACTATGGCTACACCTTC.

This chain links TRBV25-1 with TRBJ2-5; a possible D gene is TRBD2 (7 bases). Germline V CDR1 and CDR2: MGHDK, SYGVNS. The CDR3 runs 17 residues. V lost 3 bases and J lost 3, with 20 bases in between. The CDR3 loop reads CASSDPGQEGGEETQYF. The CDR3 nucleotides are TGTGCCAGCAGTGACCCGGGGCAGGAAGGGGGGGAAGAGACCCAGTACTTC.

The chain links TRBV19 to TRBJ1-2, with D maybe TRBD1 (6 bases). Trimming stripped 7 bases from V and 4 bases from J, with 13 bases between. Germline V lookup: CDR1 LNHDA, CDR2 SQIVND (reference sequence). The CDR3 loop spans 13 amino acids. In DNA, the CDR3 is TGTGCCAGTACCCCTGACAGGCTCTATGGCTACACCTTC. Residues: CASTPDRLYGYTF. The variable domain in full, with the rest retrieved from reference TRBV19 and TRBJ1-2, is DGGITQSPKYLFRKEGQNVTLSCEQNLNHDAMYWYRQDPGQGLRLIYYSQIVNDFQKGDIAEGYSVSREKKESFPLTVTSAQKNPTAFYLCASTPDRLYGYTFGSGTRLTVV.

The rearrangement joins TRBV7-8 to TRBJ2-7; D might be TRBD2 (6 bases). The CDR3 runs 16 residues. The ends were cut back, 3 bases at V and 1 base at J, with 16 bases in the middle. Per germline, CDR1 SGHVS and CDR2 FQNEAQ. The chain's CDR3 is CASSFEPGLQSYEQYF. The CDR3 coding sequence is TGTGCCAGCAGCTTCGAACCGGGACTCCAGTCCTACGAGCAGTACTTC.

The chain recombines TRBV14 with TRBJ1-1, with D possibly matching TRBD1 (5 bases). Germline CDR1 is SGHDN and CDR2 is FVKESK. There are 15 residues in the CDR3. The V gene lost 6 bases and the J gene lost 2 bases, with 16 bases spanning the gap. In nucleotides, the CDR3 is TGTGCCAGCAGTGGATCGTGGGGGACTAACACTGAAGCTTTCTTT. Protein product: CASSGSWGTNTEAFF.

The CDR3 DNA sequence: TGTGCCAGCAGTTCCCAAGCCCGGGCCAGCGTCGGCTACACCTTC. Translation: CASSSQARASVGYTF. This chain links TRBV6-5 with TRBJ1-2; D call uncertain. Trimming took 4 bases from V and 8 from J, leaving 20 bases between them. CDR1 and CDR2 from the germline V gene are MNHEY and SVGAGI. This CDR3 spans 15 amino acids.

The J gene is TRBJ1-2, the V gene TRBV28; 7 positions agree with TRBD1. CDR1 MDHEN and CDR2 SYDVKM come from the germline V gene. The CDR3 is 14 amino acids. Trimming at V came to 6 bases and at J to 4 bases, leaving 8 bases not matched to a gene. In nucleotides, the CDR3 is TGTGCCAGCAGCTCCCCGACAGGGCCCTATGGCTACACCTTC. As protein: CASSSPTGPYGYTF.